These 20 T cell receptor beta chains were all obtained from the same sample, sequenced in a study of T-cell memory formation after mild COVID-19. In TCRdb, the 5' RACE reads were re-called with MiXCR into one record per CDR3 protein. In the table there are about 90,000 distinct CDR3 sequences, less than 15% of which are singletons. The sample comprised PBMCs or a T cell subset sorted from them (not recorded which). These receptors were taken from an adult woman who had mild COVID-19 (a few samples of this study predate the infection). Cell type and time point are not known.

This clonotype has a handful of counts. The chain carries TRBV12-3 or TRBV12-4 and TRBJ2-5, with 9 positions matching TRBD1. This CDR3 contains 16 residues. With 1 base clipped from V and 2 bases from J, the junction kept 5 bases outside the gene matches. CDR3 in amino acids: CASSLGPGTGQETQYF. The CDR3 region has the DNA TGTGCCAGCAGTTTAGGTCCGGGGACAGGGCAAGAGACCCAGTACTTC.

This clonotype has more than one count but fewer than ten. The gene calls are TRBV7-9 and TRBJ2-2; D unresolved. Germline CDR1 and CDR2: SEHNR and FQNEAQ (reference sequence). CDR3 length: 15 amino acids. Trimming removed 1 base from V and 4 bases from J, with 10 bases in between. CDR3 coding DNA: TGTGCCAGCAGCTTAGTGTCAAGCCCCACCGGGGAGCTGTTTTTT. It yields the protein CASSLVSSPTGELFF.

This clonotype has a count of ten or more. The V gene is TRBV4-2, the J gene TRBJ2-1, with TRBD2 identical over 7 bases. J lost 3 bases, V lost 1 base, and 6 bases had no gene match. CDR3 length: 16 amino acids. Germline V gene lookup returns CDR1 LGHNA and CDR2 YNFKEQ. CDR3 loop: CASSQASGTIYNEQFF. The CDR3 nucleotides are TGTGCCAGCAGCCAAGCGAGCGGGACTATCTACAATGAGCAGTTCTTC.

Many counts were recorded for this clonotype. V usage is TRBV29-1 and J usage is TRBJ2-5, with TRBD1 identical over 9 bases. The V gene's germline CDR1 is SQVTM and CDR2 ANQGSEA. The CDR3 length is 12 residues. V gave up 7 bases and J gave up 5 bases; unmatched junction bases: 5. The CDR3 DNA sequence: TGCAGCGCCACAGGGGGCAAGGAGACCCAGTACTTC. This gives the protein CSATGGKETQYF.

The rearrangement joins TRBV20-1 to TRBJ2-2; tentative D call: TRBD1 (5 bases). The V and J ends lost 1 base and 3 bases respectively, with 9 bases between them. The CDR3 is made up of 14 amino acids. Germline V gene data show CDR1 as DFQATT and CDR2 as SNEGSKA (reference sequence). CDR3 sequence (DNA): TGCAGTGCTAGAGGCCAGGGTGACACCGGGGAGCTGTTTTTT. As protein: CSARGQGDTGELFF.

The sample holds many counts of this clonotype. One junction end does not reproduce the germline sequence, and a read error may be involved. The gene calls are TRBV7-2 and TRBJ2-5; D may match TRBD1 or TRBD2 (5 bases each). This CDR3 spans 11 amino acids. CDR1 is SGHTA and CDR2 is FQGNSA in the germline V gene. The CDR3 region has the DNA TGTGCCAGCAGCTGGGGGACCATCCCGAACTTC. Amino acids: CASSWGTIPNF.

This clonotype was counted a few times. The chain carries TRBV12-3 or TRBV12-4 and TRBJ2-7; 8 nucleotides align to TRBD1. The CDR3 is 13 amino acids. V lost 6 bases, J lost 2 bases, and 3 bases stayed unmatched. The CDR3 DNA reads TGTGCCAGCAGCCGGACAGGGACCTACGAGCAGTACTTC. It encodes CASSRTGTYEQYF.

This clonotype was seen only a few times. The chain joins TRBV7-2 to TRBJ2-3, with D perhaps matching TRBD2 (5 bases). Germline loops: CDR1 SGHTA, CDR2 FQGNSA. CDR3 length equals 13 residues. The V end lost 3 bases, the J end lost 2 bases, and 6 bases lay between the germline ends. The CDR3 sequence is CASSFGLTDTQYF. CDR3 sequence (DNA): TGTGCCAGCAGCTTCGGACTCACAGATACGCAGTATTTT.

The chain carries TRBV2 and TRBJ2-1; maybe TRBD2 (6 bases). This CDR3 has 15 residues. Germline V gene data show CDR1 as SNHLY and CDR2 as FYNNEI. V shed 7 bases and J shed 8 bases, with 21 bases lying between them. CDR3 loop: CASNPAGLNPDEQFF. The CDR3, as DNA: TGTGCCAGCAATCCGGCAGGACTAAATCCGGATGAGCAGTTCTTC.

This clonotype was counted between two and nine times. The CDR3 region is CSARERSQGGLSYNSPLHF. CDR3 DNA: TGCAGTGCTAGAGAACGCTCCCAGGGAGGGCTTTCCTATAATTCACCCCTCCACTTT. V gene TRBV20-1 combines with J gene TRBJ1-6, with a tentative D call TRBD1 (5 bases). V was shortened by 0 bases and J by 1 base, with 19 bases between the two germline ends. Germline V lookup: CDR1 DFQATT, CDR2 SNEGSKA (reference sequence). This CDR3 is built from 19 residues.

This clonotype has only a few counts. V and J are TRBV12-3 or TRBV12-4 and TRBJ2-3; 9 bases are a match to TRBD2. The CDR3 consists of 19 residues. Trimming took 6 bases from V and 5 from J; bases not matched to a gene: 21. Here the CDR3 reads CASSPIGVFSGSQGDTQYF. In DNA, the CDR3 is TGTGCCAGCAGCCCGATCGGTGTCTTTAGCGGGAGTCAGGGAGATACGCAGTATTTT.

This sequence joins TRBV24-1 and TRBJ1-4; no firm D call. Trimming took off 6 bases at V and 7 bases at J, with 17 bases between the two ends. Germline V gives CDR1 KGHDR, CDR2 SFDVKD. The CDR3 sequence is 15 residues long. CDR3 region: CATSSRSPTGEKLFF. CDR3 sequence (DNA): TGTGCCACCAGTTCGAGATCGCCAACGGGTGAAAAACTGTTTTTT.

The rearrangement uses TRBV7-9 and TRBJ2-1; 9 bases map to TRBD2. The germline V gene encodes CDR1 SEHNR and CDR2 FQNEAQ (reference sequence). After removal of 5 bases from V and 8 bases from J, the junction contained 7 bases not matched to a gene. The CDR3 spans 14 residues. The chain's CDR3 is CASSGASGTDEQFF. In DNA form, the CDR3 reads TGTGCCAGCAGCGGGGCTAGCGGGACGGATGAGCAGTTCTTC.

This clonotype rates as medium-sized (0.01 to 0.1%). The chain joins TRBV24-1 to TRBJ2-1, with D unclear. The V end was cut by 4 bases, the J end by 8 bases, with 11 bases between. CDR1 is KGHDR, CDR2 SFDVKD, per germline. CDR3 length: 13 residues. The CDR3 reads CATSEVAWDEQFF. The CDR3 DNA is TGTGCCACCAGTGAGGTGGCGTGGGATGAGCAGTTCTTC.

This clonotype was observed at least ten times. V is TRBV27 and J is TRBJ2-7; D is undetermined. V shed 2 bases and J shed 3 bases, with 14 bases lying between them. From germline, CDR1 is MNHEY and CDR2 SMNVEV (reference sequence). The CDR3 contains 15 residues. The CDR3: CASSLTGRKIYEQYF. In nucleotides, the CDR3 is TGTGCCAGCAGTTTAACCGGACGAAAGATCTACGAGCAGTACTTC.

Written as DNA, the CDR3 is TGTGCCAGCAGCCGGGACAGGGGGACTAGCGGCACAGATACGCAGTATTTT. The encoded protein is CASSRDRGTSGTDTQYF. V gene TRBV5-8 combines with J gene TRBJ2-3; TRBD1 might be the D (11 bases). This CDR3 is 17 amino acids long. V dropped 4 bases and J dropped 1 base, with 19 bases sitting between them. Germline CDR1 is SGHTS and CDR2 is YDEGEE.

The chain combines TRBV4-1 with TRBJ2-7; D may be TRBD1 or TRBD2 (5 bases each). The CDR3 is made up of 14 amino acids. The germline CDR1 and CDR2 sequences are MGHRA and YSYEKL. V lost 4 bases and J 1 base, leaving 11 bases between the germline ends. The CDR3 DNA sequence: TGCGCCAGCAGCCTAGAGGGGCCATCCTACGAGCAGTACTTC. It encodes CASSLEGPSYEQYF.

CDR3 region: CASSQDRADTGELFF. DNA for the CDR3: TGCGCCAGCAGCCAAGACAGGGCGGACACCGGGGAGCTGTTTTTT. This sequence joins TRBV4-3 and TRBJ2-2, with D maybe TRBD1 (5 bases). This CDR3 region has 15 residues. V was clipped by 0 bases and J by 3 bases, with 8 bases between them. Germline V lookup: CDR1 LGHNA, CDR2 YSLEER.

This clonotype was seen many times. The J gene is TRBJ2-7, the V gene TRBV15, with 11 bases lining up with TRBD2. J lost 5 bases, V lost 3 bases, and 9 bases had no gene match. Germline lookup yields CDR1 LNHNV and CDR2 YYDKDF (reference sequence). CDR3 length: 16 residues. The CDR3 nucleotides read TGTGCCACCAGCAGGGTAGGACTAGCGGGTTCCAACGAGCAGTACTTC. Its translation is CATSRVGLAGSNEQYF. The variable domain in full, with the rest retrieved from reference TRBV15 and TRBJ2-7, is DAMVIQNPRYQVTQFGKPVTLSCSQTLNHNVMYWYQQKSSQAPKLLFHYYDKDFNNEADTPDNFQSRRPNTSFCFLDIRSPGLGDTAMYLCATSRVGLAGSNEQYFGPGTRLTVT.

The V call is TRBV7-9, the J call TRBJ1-1; the D gene is possibly TRBD1 (6 bases). The ends were cut back, 0 bases at V and 6 bases at J, with 20 bases in the middle. From germline, CDR1 is SEHNR and CDR2 FQNEAQ (reference sequence). CDR3 length: 17 residues. The CDR3 spells CASSLAYGRLGAPEAFF. The CDR3 coding sequence is TGTGCCAGCAGCTTAGCGTACGGCCGGTTGGGGGCCCCTGAAGCTTTCTTT.